Below, one TCR beta chain is given with its context. Trimming shortened V by 5 bases and J by 7 bases, and 23 bases separated the two germline ends. CDR1 SGHTA and CDR2 FQGNSA come from the germline V gene. The CDR3 runs 17 residues. Generated by immunoSEQ multiplex PCR, the TCRdb table keeps only in-frame clones and is missing some. The sample has roughly 68,000 clones, 90% to 95% seen once. The sample is drawn from a study of shared T cell receptors in the human thymus. The rearrangement links TRBV7-2 to TRBJ2-2; D may be TRBD2 (5 bases). The TCR comes from a human donor. The specimen was thymocytes. CDR3 sequence reads: CASSATNEPRTDGELFF. CDR3 nucleotide sequence: TGTGCCAGCAGCGCGACTAACGAACCTCGAACTGACGGGGAGCTGTTTTTT.